This T cell receptor (beta chain) was documented in a study of blood T cells in healthy people across ages. This clonotype is a singleton in its sample. The antigen remains undetermined. The CDR3 has 13 residues. The authors ran a second PCR of 7 to 11 cycles using a sample-barcoded 5' primer and a J-beta primer mix. Carrying 12 random nucleotides, a template-switch adaptor labeled each individual cDNA molecule. TCRdb recomputed calls from the 5' RACE reads with MiXCR, one row per CDR3 protein. The repertoire includes hundreds of thousands of distinct CDR3 sequences, roughly 35% of them detected once, and roughly 13% sits in the top ten. Each sample yielded at least 6 million isolated PBMCs. General study points: Shifts in expanded clonotypes may have been confounded by donor CMV status, which was unknown.

This chain joins TRBV12-3 or TRBV12-4 and TRBJ2-5; D possibly corresponds to TRBD1 (5 bases). The end of the DNA is better explained by TRBJ2-7, so the J call may be wrong. Sequencing was done on a sample of blood. The clonotype was recovered from a man aged 18-30 years in good health. The CDR3 spells CASSPTQGYEQYF. The DNA of the CDR3 is TGTGCCAGCAGTCCAACCCAGGGATACGAGCAGTACTTC.